A single sample gave rise to the 30 T cell receptor beta chains below, sequenced in a study of shared clonotypes between healthy human individuals. Assay: immunoSEQ multiplex PCR; the TCRdb copy retains only in-frame clones and omits some. The table lists some 1,600,000 clones, around 98% of them singletons. The sequenced material came from naive CD4+ T cells sorted from blood. Subset here: CD45RA+ positively selected. Receptor source: a young man in good health.

This clone came up once. The chain employs TRBV10-3 and TRBJ2-3, with 11 bases that match TRBD2. From germline, CDR1 is ENHRY and CDR2 SYGVKD. With 2 bases clipped from V and 2 bases from J, the junction kept 3 bases outside the gene matches. The CDR3 has 16 amino acids. Written as DNA, the CDR3 is TGTGCCATCAGTGAGGGACTAGCGGGCCTCACAGATACGCAGTATTTT. It codes for CAISEGLAGLTDTQYF.

The chain recombines TRBV5-1 with TRBJ1-5; D is ambiguous. The germline gives CDR1 SGHRS, CDR2 YFSETQ. CDR3 length: 14 amino acids. Trimming removed 0 bases at V and 5 bases at J, with 9 bases between. In DNA form, the CDR3 reads TGCGCCAGCAGCTTGGTTAGCGGCTATCAGCCCCAGCATTTT. It is translated as CASSLVSGYQPQHF. Supplemented by reference TRBV5-1 and TRBJ1-5, the full variable domain reads KAGVTQTPRYLIKTRGQQVTLSCSPISGHRSVSWYQQTPGQGLQFLFEYFSETQRNKGNFPGRFSGRQFSNSRSEMNVSTLELGDSALYLCASSLVSGYQPQHFGDGTRLSIL.

The chain joins TRBV21-1 to TRBJ1-2; the table's TRBD1 call for D was not verified on the DNA. TRBV21-1 is a recognized pseudogene. The CDR3 runs to 17 residues. CDR3 in DNA: TGTGCCAGCAGCAACCGATATCACGGACAGGGGGCCAGAGGCTACACCTTC. Its protein product is CASSNRYHGQGARGYTF.

The chain carries TRBV2 and TRBJ2-6, with D possibly TRBD2 on 5 matching bases. CDR1 SNHLY and CDR2 FYNNEI come from the germline V gene. This CDR3 has 15 residues. The V gene lost 6 bases and the J gene lost 2 bases, with 11 bases spanning the gap. The chain's CDR3 is CASRTGIPGANVLTF. Here the CDR3 DNA reads TGTGCCAGCAGGACGGGGATCCCTGGGGCCAACGTCCTGACTTTC.

In regard to this clone: At the DNA level, this CDR3 is encoded by other sequences in the same sample as well. The chain has TRBV5-5 and TRBJ2-7; no clear D gene. The length of the CDR3 is 13 residues. Trimming took off 4 bases at V and 1 base at J, with 9 bases between the two ends. The germline V gene encodes CDR1 SGHKS and CDR2 YYEKEE (reference sequence). The CDR3 DNA is TGTGCCAGCAGCACCGGGCCGTCCTACGAGCAGTACTTC. This encodes CASSTGPSYEQYF.

This chain uses TRBV28 with TRBJ2-1, with 10 bases identical to TRBD2. CDR3 size: 17 residues. Germline V gene data show CDR1 as MDHEN and CDR2 as SYDVKM. Trimming cost V 3 bases and J 5 bases; bases outside gene matches: 10. Here the CDR3 reads CASSFVQGLADHNEQFF. CDR3 DNA sequence: TGTGCCAGCAGTTTTGTCCAAGGACTAGCGGATCACAATGAGCAGTTCTTC.

The chain recombines TRBV6-1 with TRBJ1-4; D is uncertain. The ends were cut back, 1 base at V and 0 bases at J, with 9 bases in the middle. The CDR3 covers 16 residues. CDR1 MNHNS and CDR2 SASEGT come from the germline V gene. The CDR3 reads CASSEGRAATNEKLFF. The DNA of the CDR3 is TGTGCCAGCAGTGAAGGAAGAGCGGCAACTAATGAAAAACTGTTTTTT.

The genes are TRBV18 and TRBJ1-1; TRBD1 agrees at 8 bases. The V and J ends lost 8 bases and 4 bases, in that order; junction bases with no gene match: 3. Germline V gene data show CDR1 as KGHSH and CDR2 as LQKENI. This CDR3 has 12 amino acids. Written as DNA, the CDR3 is TGTGCCAGCGGACAGGGAGGCACTGAAGCTTTCTTT. Encoded protein: CASGQGGTEAFF.

This clone was picked up one time. This chain uses TRBV11-2 with TRBJ2-3; TRBD1 might be the D (6 bases). Germline lookup yields CDR1 SGHAT and CDR2 FQNNGV. The CDR3 totals 16 residues. V lost 0 bases to trimming and J lost 0 bases, with 10 bases between them. CDR3 DNA sequence: TGTGCCAGCAGCTTAGATGGCGGACAGAGCACAGATACGCAGTATTTT. Encoded protein: CASSLDGGQSTDTQYF.

V is TRBV28 and J is TRBJ1-3, with TRBD1 as a possible D gene (5 bases). This CDR3 spans 13 amino acids. Per germline, CDR1 MDHEN and CDR2 SYDVKM. V lost 5 bases and J lost 11, with 16 bases in between. CDR3 bases: TGTGCCAGCAGTCTCCGGGACCTAATCCCCATATATTTT. This codes for CASSLRDLIPIYF.

Note on this clone: This CDR3 is also generated by other DNA sequences in the sample. This rearrangement joins TRBV29-1 to TRBJ2-7; D unresolved. In germline, CDR1 is SQVTM, CDR2 ANQGSEA. This CDR3 region has 11 residues. The V end was cut by 4 bases, the J end by 0 bases, with 4 bases between. CDR3 protein: CSVATSYEQYF. CDR3 nucleotides: TGCAGCGTTGCCACCTCCTACGAGCAGTACTTC.

This chain joins TRBV5-1 and TRBJ2-7; the D is unclear. Germline values: CDR1 SGHRS, CDR2 YFSETQ. Trimming removed 0 bases at V and 5 bases at J, with 9 bases between. This CDR3 contains 13 residues. Here the CDR3 reads CASSLGDFDEQYF. In DNA form, the CDR3 reads TGCGCCAGCAGCTTGGGTGACTTTGACGAGCAGTACTTC.

This sequence joins TRBV9 and TRBJ2-7; the match to TRBD1 covers 8 bases. CDR1 and CDR2 from the germline V gene are SGDLS and YYNGEE. With 0 bases clipped from V and 2 bases from J, the junction kept 7 bases outside the gene matches. This CDR3 has 16 residues. The CDR3 loop reads CASSVGTGGITYEQYF. The CDR3 DNA is TGTGCCAGCAGCGTAGGAACAGGGGGAATCACCTACGAGCAGTACTTC. Filled out from reference TRBV9 and TRBJ2-7, the complete variable domain reads DSGVTQTPKHLITATGQRVTLRCSPRSGDLSVYWYQQSLDQGLQFLIQYYNGEERAKGNILERFSAQQFPDLHSELNLSSLELGDSALYFCASSVGTGGITYEQYFGPGTRLTVT.

The count of this clone is one. This chain uses TRBV11-2 with TRBJ2-4, with D possibly matching TRBD1 (6 bases). Per germline, CDR1 SGHAT and CDR2 FQNNGV. This CDR3 has 19 residues. Trimming stripped 5 bases from V and 7 bases from J, with 30 bases between. CDR3 loop: CASSLNSPSADRLGNIQYF. CDR3 nucleotide sequence: TGTGCCAGCAGCCTCAACTCCCCCTCCGCCGACAGGCTAGGGAACATTCAGTACTTC.

The chain has TRBV28 and TRBJ2-5, with 11 bases lining up with TRBD2. CDR1 is MDHEN, CDR2 SYDVKM, per germline. The V gene end was trimmed by 5 bases and the J gene end by 3 bases; junction bases not matched to a gene: 2. CDR3 size: 14 residues. CDR3 region: CASSPGLAEETQYF. CDR3 DNA: TGTGCCAGCAGTCCGGGACTAGCGGAAGAGACCCAGTACTTC.

In regard to this clone: One junction end disagrees with the germline gene, perhaps due to a read error. This rearrangement joins TRBV15 to TRBJ2-7; D is uncertain. CDR3 size: 15 residues. CDR1 is LNHNV, CDR2 YYDKDF, per germline (reference sequence). This chain's CDR3 is CATSREGGNSNEQYF. The DNA for the CDR3 is TGTGCCACCAGCAGAGAAGGTGGGAACTCCAACGAGCAGTACTTC. The entire variable domain, with the rest obtained from reference TRBV15 and TRBJ2-7, is as follows: DAMVIQNPRYQVTQFGKPVTLSCSQTLNHNVMYWYQQKSSQAPKLLFHYYDKDFNNEADTPDNFQSRRPNTSFCFLDIRSPGLGDTAMYLCATSREGGNSNEQYFGPGTRLTVT.

V usage is TRBV19 and J usage is TRBJ2-1, with D possibly TRBD2 on 6 matching bases. The CDR3 totals 15 residues. Germline V gene lookup returns CDR1 LNHDA and CDR2 SQIVND (reference sequence). V lost 6 bases and J lost 8, with 20 bases in between. CDR3 sequence (DNA): TGTGCCAGTAGGGGAGGACTATACTCTATGGATGAGCAGTTCTTC. Its translation: CASRGGLYSMDEQFF.

The chain employs TRBV5-5 and TRBJ2-7, with 8 bases fitting TRBD1. Germline V gene data show CDR1 as SGHKS and CDR2 as YYEKEE (reference sequence). This CDR3 comprises 14 residues. Losses at the gene ends were 5 bases for V and 2 bases for J; bases not matched to a gene: 6. The CDR3 here is CASSSGQGAYEQYF. CDR3 in DNA: TGTGCCAGCAGTTCAGGACAGGGAGCCTACGAGCAGTACTTC.

The rearrangement links TRBV29-1 to TRBJ2-2; 13 bases map to TRBD2. V lost 6 bases to trimming and J lost 1 base; unmatched junction nucleotides: 5. This CDR3 has 16 amino acids. Germline-derived CDR1 and CDR2 are SQVTM and ANQGSEA. The CDR3, as DNA: TGCAGCGTCATGGGACTAGCGGGAAGGAACACCGGGGAGCTGTTTTTT. Translation gives CSVMGLAGRNTGELFF.

This clone was recorded only once. The chain joins TRBV7-3 to TRBJ2-1, with 14 bases lining up with TRBD2. This CDR3 has 15 amino acids. Losses at the gene ends were 4 bases for V and 7 bases for J; bases not matched to a gene: 3. Germline-derived CDR1 and CDR2 are SGHTA and FQGTGA. CDR3 amino acids: CASSSGLAGDNEQFF. Here the CDR3 DNA reads TGTGCCAGCAGCTCGGGACTAGCGGGAGATAATGAGCAGTTCTTC. Using reference TRBV7-3 and TRBJ2-1 for the parts outside the CDR3, the full variable domain is GAGVSQTPSNKVTEKGKYVELRCDPISGHTALYWYRQSLGQGPEFLIYFQGTGAADDSGLPNDRFFAVRPEGSVSTLKIQRTERGDSAVYLCASSSGLAGDNEQFFGPGTRLTVL.

Comments on this clone: The sample holds other DNA sequences that translate to the same CDR3. CDR3 nucleotides: TGTGCCAGCAGCCAGTGGGTGAACACTGAAGCTTTCTTT. Protein sequence: CASSQWVNTEAFF. The chain employs TRBV14 and TRBJ1-1; no definite D call. The CDR3 spans 13 residues. V was cut by 3 bases and J by 0 bases, with 5 bases left in between. Germline CDR1 is SGHDN and CDR2 is FVKESK.

The chain carries TRBV30 and TRBJ1-5; D is perhaps TRBD1 (6 bases). The CDR3 consists of 15 residues. Germline CDR1 is GTSNPN and CDR2 is SVGIG (reference sequence). V gave up 0 bases and J gave up 7 bases, with 16 bases separating them. As DNA, the CDR3 is TGTGCCTGGAGTGTACTCGGGGGGCCACGACAGCCCCAGCATTTT. It yields the protein CAWSVLGGPRQPQHF.

About this clone: The same CDR3 also results from other DNA sequences found in this sample. The chain is built from TRBV5-4 and TRBJ2-7; perhaps TRBD2 as D (7 bases). CDR3 length: 15 residues. Trimming took off 4 bases at V and 1 base at J, with 15 bases between the two ends. Germline V lookup: CDR1 SGHNT, CDR2 YYREEE (reference sequence). The CDR3 bases are TGTGCCAGCAGCCTGGGGGGGGGCGCGTCCTACGAGCAGTACTTC. It codes for CASSLGGGASYEQYF.

The rearrangement links TRBV5-6 to TRBJ1-2; D perhaps matches TRBD1 (5 bases). CDR3 length equals 14 residues. The ends were cut back, 5 bases at V and 8 bases at J, with 19 bases in the middle. Germline-derived CDR1 and CDR2 are SGHDT and YYEEEE. CDR3 in DNA: TGTGCCAGCAGACCTCTACCGCAGGGAAGGGGCTACACCTTC. Its translation: CASRPLPQGRGYTF.

This chain links TRBV18 with TRBJ2-5; TRBD1 might be the D (5 bases). The V gene's germline CDR1 is KGHSH and CDR2 LQKENI. The CDR3 is 16 amino acids. Trimming removed 3 bases from V and 2 bases from J, with 16 bases in between. The CDR3 region is CASSPRARDAQETQYF. The DNA of the CDR3 is TGTGCCAGCTCACCCCGGGCCAGGGATGCTCAAGAGACCCAGTACTTC.

The chain is built from TRBV5-1 and TRBJ2-5; the D is unclear. This CDR3 contains 15 residues. V was pared by 0 bases and J by 0 bases, with 9 bases between. Germline loops: CDR1 SGHRS, CDR2 YFSETQ. The CDR3 DNA reads as TGCGCCAGCAGCTTGGTGGTAGGCGACCAAGAGACCCAGTACTTC. Its translation is CASSLVVGDQETQYF.

This chain links TRBV28 with TRBJ2-3, with D perhaps matching TRBD1 (5 bases). Trimming pared 5 bases from V and 6 bases from J, leaving 18 bases between. CDR1 and CDR2 (germline): MDHEN, SYDVKM. The CDR3 is 15 amino acids. CDR3 in amino acids: CASSVTGASRDTQYF. The CDR3 DNA reads TGTGCCAGCAGTGTTACTGGGGCCAGTAGGGATACGCAGTATTTT.

V and J are TRBV5-5 and TRBJ1-5; D remains ambiguous. V was shortened by 6 bases and J by 7 bases, with 17 bases between the two germline ends. The CDR3 is 14 residues long. Germline-derived CDR1 and CDR2 are SGHKS and YYEKEE (reference sequence). Written as DNA, the CDR3 is TGTGCCAGCAACTTCGAGGCATCGGGGCAGCCCCAGCATTTT. Encoded protein: CASNFEASGQPQHF.

The chain is built from TRBV25-1 and TRBJ2-1; TRBD2 is a possible D gene (5 bases). Germline V gene lookup returns CDR1 MGHDK and CDR2 SYGVNS. The V gene lost 6 bases and the J gene lost 6 bases, with 12 bases spanning the gap. This CDR3 has 13 amino acids. The CDR3 region is CASRNSAGNEQFF. The CDR3 DNA is TGTGCCAGCAGAAACTCCGCGGGCAATGAGCAGTTCTTC.

This rearrangement joins TRBV5-5 to TRBJ2-7; 12 bases match TRBD2. CDR1 and CDR2 from the germline V gene are SGHKS and YYEKEE (reference sequence). The V and J ends lost 4 bases and 6 bases, in that order; junction bases with no gene match: 8. The CDR3 runs 15 residues. CDR3 sequence reads: CASSPVLAGGFEQYF. For the CDR3, the DNA is TGTGCCAGCAGCCCCGTACTAGCGGGAGGCTTCGAGCAGTACTTC. Full variable domain (missing parts from reference TRBV5-5 and TRBJ2-7): DAGVTQSPTHLIKTRGQQVTLRCSPISGHKSVSWYQQVLGQGPQFIFQYYEKEERGRGNFPDRFSARQFPNYSSELNVNALLLGDSALYLCASSPVLAGGFEQYFGPGTRLTVT.